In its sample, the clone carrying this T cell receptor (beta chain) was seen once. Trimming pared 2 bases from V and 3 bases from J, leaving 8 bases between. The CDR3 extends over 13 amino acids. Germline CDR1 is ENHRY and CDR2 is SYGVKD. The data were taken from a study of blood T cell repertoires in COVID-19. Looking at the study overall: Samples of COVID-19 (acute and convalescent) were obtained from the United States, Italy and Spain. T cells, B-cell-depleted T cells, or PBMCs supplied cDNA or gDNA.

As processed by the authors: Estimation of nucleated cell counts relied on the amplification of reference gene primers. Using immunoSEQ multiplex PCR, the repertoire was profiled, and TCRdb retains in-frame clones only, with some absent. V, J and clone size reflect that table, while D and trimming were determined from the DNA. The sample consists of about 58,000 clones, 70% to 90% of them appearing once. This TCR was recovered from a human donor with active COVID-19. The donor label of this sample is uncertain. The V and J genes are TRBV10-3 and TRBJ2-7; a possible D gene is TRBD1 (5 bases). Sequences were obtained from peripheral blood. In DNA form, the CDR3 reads TGTGCCATCAGTGAGGGGCAGGGCTACGAGCAGTACTTC. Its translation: CAISEGQGYEQYF.